The 19 T cell receptor beta chains reported below all come from one sample, sequenced in a study of identifying expanded T cells in peripheral blood. Only in-frame clones appear in the TCRdb table, and some are missing; sequencing was by immunoSEQ multiplex PCR. The sample holds tens of thousands of clones, 88% seen once. The source material was blood. The receptors come from a person aged 18 to 70 in good health.

The chain has TRBV7-9 and TRBJ2-1, with 7 positions matching TRBD1. There are 17 residues in the CDR3. CDR1 and CDR2 (germline): SEHNR, FQNEAQ (reference sequence). The ends lost 5 bases at V and 0 bases at J; junction bases unmatched: 10. The CDR3 region has the DNA TGTGCCAGCAGCCCTCCGACAGGGATGAGCTCCTACAATGAGCAGTTCTTC. This translates into CASSPPTGMSSYNEQFF.

This clone was found a few times. This chain uses TRBV14 with TRBJ1-1; D gene ambiguous. Germline CDR1 and CDR2: SGHDN and FVKESK. V dropped 4 bases and J dropped 1 base, with 7 bases sitting between them. This CDR3 is built from 13 residues. CDR3 protein: CASSPQANTEAFF. CDR3 DNA: TGTGCCAGCAGCCCCCAGGCGAACACTGAAGCTTTCTTT.

The chain is built from TRBV27 and TRBJ2-1; TRBD1 might be the D (6 bases). Per germline, CDR1 MNHEY and CDR2 SMNVEV (reference sequence). This CDR3 contains 16 residues. V was shortened by 0 bases and J by 4 bases, with 13 bases between the two germline ends. The CDR3 bases are TGTGCCAGCAGTTTATCGGCAGGGGCGTCGTACAATGAGCAGTTCTTC. It yields the protein CASSLSAGASYNEQFF.

The chain couples TRBV4-1 to TRBJ1-5, with 7 positions matching TRBD1. Germline V gene lookup returns CDR1 MGHRA and CDR2 YSYEKL. V was pared by 1 base and J by 4 bases, with 7 bases of the junction left unmatched. This CDR3 is 16 amino acids long. The CDR3 bases are TGCGCCAGCAGCCAAGTTCGAGGGGGCGGAAATCAGCCCCAGCATTTT. It encodes CASSQVRGGGNQPQHF.

V is TRBV5-1 and J is TRBJ2-1, with unresolved D. The CDR3 runs 16 residues. CDR1 is SGHRS, CDR2 YFSETQ, per germline. The V and J ends lost 0 bases and 0 bases respectively, with 10 bases between them. DNA of the CDR3: TGCGCCAGCAGCTTGGATCCTCTTAGCTCCTACAATGAGCAGTTCTTC. Translated, it gives CASSLDPLSSYNEQFF.

This clone was seen once. V and J are TRBV7-9 and TRBJ2-7; 8 bases agree with TRBD1. There are 15 residues in the CDR3. Germline CDR1 SEHNR, CDR2 FQNEAQ (reference sequence). Unmatched junction bases numbered 12, after V lost 5 bases and J lost 6 bases. CDR3 coding DNA: TGTGCCAGCAGCCCGAGGACAGGGAAAGGGTTCGAGCAGTACTTC. The encoded protein is CASSPRTGKGFEQYF.

The gene calls are TRBV18 and TRBJ1-6; the match to TRBD1 covers 8 bases. Germline V gene lookup returns CDR1 KGHSH and CDR2 LQKENI. Trimming took 6 bases from V and 0 from J; bases not matched to a gene: 4. The CDR3 totals 16 residues. The CDR3 protein is CASSPDRASYNSPLHF. The CDR3 nucleotides read TGTGCCAGCTCTCCGGACAGGGCCTCCTATAATTCACCCCTCCACTTT.

For this clone: Other DNA sequences in the same sample also yield this CDR3. The chain uses TRBV9 and TRBJ2-7; D unclear. The V end lost 0 bases, the J end lost 2 bases, and 9 bases lay between the germline ends. Germline assignment: CDR1 SGDLS and CDR2 YYNGEE. The CDR3 has 14 amino acids. The CDR3 sequence is CASSVGGGTYEQYF. DNA for the CDR3: TGTGCCAGCAGCGTAGGCGGCGGTACCTACGAGCAGTACTTC.

The J gene is TRBJ2-7, the V gene TRBV28; D not resolved. In germline, CDR1 is MDHEN, CDR2 SYDVKM. The CDR3 is 14 amino acids. CDR3 sequence reads: CGTLNGGHPYEQYF. Here the CDR3 DNA reads TGTGGAACCCTCAACGGCGGCCACCCCTACGAGCAGTACTTC.

This clone occurred once. The chain has TRBV6-5 and TRBJ1-4; TRBD1 is a possible D gene (5 bases). Germline V CDR1 and CDR2: MNHEY, SVGAGI. V lost 4 bases, J lost 7 bases, and 16 bases lay in between. This CDR3 is 15 amino acids long. CDR3 sequence reads: CASSSPFGRGEKLFF. CDR3 bases: TGTGCCAGCAGTTCCCCTTTTGGAAGGGGTGAAAAACTGTTTTTT.

The chain combines TRBV18 with TRBJ1-1; a possible D gene is TRBD1 (6 bases). Trimming removed 2 bases from V and 4 bases from J, with 14 bases in between. This CDR3 region has 15 residues. Germline lookup yields CDR1 KGHSH and CDR2 LQKENI. CDR3 in DNA: TGTGCCAGCTCACCAGAGGCAGGGGCCGCCACTGAAGCTTTCTTT. Translating it yields CASSPEAGAATEAFF.

This chain's CDR3 is CASSPLAGSYNEQFF. The CDR3 nucleotides are TGTGCCAGCTCGCCCCTAGCGGGGTCCTACAATGAGCAGTTCTTC. V usage is TRBV5-6 and J usage is TRBJ2-1; 9 bases align to TRBD2. CDR3 length equals 15 residues. V shed 7 bases, J shed 1 base, and the junction held 6 bases outside the gene matches. Germline loops: CDR1 SGHDT, CDR2 YYEEEE.

The genes are TRBV4-3 and TRBJ2-2, with unresolved D. This CDR3 has 14 residues. The V gene's germline CDR1 is LGHNA and CDR2 YSLEER. V was trimmed by 0 bases and J by 3 bases, leaving 5 bases between them. Here the CDR3 DNA reads TGCGCCAGCAGCCAAGATTACGACACCGGGGAGCTGTTTTTT. Translating gives CASSQDYDTGELFF.

V and J are TRBV5-5 and TRBJ1-2; D is perhaps TRBD1 (6 bases). Germline assignment: CDR1 SGHKS and CDR2 YYEKEE (reference sequence). With 4 bases removed from V and 8 bases from J, the gap between germline ends came to 18 bases. This CDR3 is 14 amino acids long. The CDR3 spells CASSPGTGIEGYTF. CDR3 coding DNA: TGTGCCAGCAGCCCGGGAACAGGGATCGAGGGCTACACCTTC.

Only one count was recorded for this clone. V gene TRBV10-2 combines with J gene TRBJ2-3; 9 bases match TRBD2. Germline CDR1 is WSHSY and CDR2 is SAAADI. There are 15 residues in the CDR3. V shed 6 bases, J shed 4 bases, and the junction held 8 bases outside the gene matches. CDR3 coding DNA: TGCGCCAGCAGGGCTAGCGGGGCCAGCTCAGATACGCAGTATTTT. Translation: CASRASGASSDTQYF.

The table lists this clone with a few counts. The V gene is TRBV13, the J gene TRBJ1-2; no clear D gene. CDR1 PRHDT and CDR2 FYEKMQ come from the germline V gene (reference sequence). The CDR3 extends over 16 amino acids. Trimming cost V 0 bases and J 3 bases, with 14 bases left between them. In DNA, the CDR3 is TGTGCCAGCAGCTTAGGGAGGACCCTCACGGACTATGGCTACACCTTC. Its protein is CASSLGRTLTDYGYTF.

The J gene is TRBJ1-2, the V gene TRBV18; the D gene is possibly TRBD1 (6 bases). With 8 bases removed from V and 4 bases from J, the gap between germline ends came to 14 bases. Germline V gives CDR1 KGHSH, CDR2 LQKENI. The CDR3 sequence is 13 residues long. CDR3 residues: CASKRWGAYGYTF. CDR3 bases: TGTGCCAGCAAAAGGTGGGGGGCCTATGGCTACACCTTC.

Notes on this clone: The junction shows a germline mismatch at one end, possibly a read error. This chain joins TRBV4-3 and TRBJ2-6, with TRBD1 matching 7 bases. The CDR3 is 15 amino acids. Germline values: CDR1 LGHNA, CDR2 YSLEER. DNA of the CDR3: TGCGCCAGCAGCCAAGGGGGAACAGGGGTCAACGTCCTGACTTTC. Amino acid sequence: CASSQGGTGVNVLTF.

The chain combines TRBV5-8 with TRBJ2-1; 14 bases are a match to TRBD2. V gave up 2 bases and J gave up 0 bases; unmatched junction bases: 4. The CDR3 spans 18 residues. In germline, CDR1 is SGHTS, CDR2 YDEGEE. CDR3 protein: CASSFWTSGGLSYNEQFF. The CDR3 DNA follows: TGTGCCAGCAGCTTTTGGACTAGCGGGGGGCTCTCCTACAATGAGCAGTTCTTC. Combining the CDR3 with reference TRBV5-8 and TRBJ2-1 gives the whole variable domain EAGVTQSPTHLIKTRGQQATLRCSPISGHTSVYWYQQALGLGLQFLLWYDEGEERNRGNFPPRFSGRQFPNYSSELNVNALELEDSALYLCASSFWTSGGLSYNEQFFGPGTRLTVL.